This TCR beta chain was observed in a study of blood T cell repertoires in COVID-19. Here immunoSEQ multiplex PCR was the method, and the copy in TCRdb shows in-frame clones only, minus some. The sample shows under 200,000 clones, about 86% of them seen only once. Deletions cut 4 bases from V and 8 bases from J, with 11 bases between. CDR3 length: 11 amino acids. Germline CDR1 is DFQATT and CDR2 is SNEGSKA (reference sequence). Assignment of participants to cohorts was predicated upon participant-reported clinical history. The sample taken for sequencing was PBMCs or T cells enriched from blood (not recorded which). This chain joins TRBV20-1 and TRBJ1-2; D remains unclear. The sequence was collected from a man between 45 and 60 years old who had recovered from COVID-19. In DNA form, the CDR3 reads TGCAGTGCTAATACCGGGAACGGCTACACCTTC. As protein: CSANTGNGYTF.